The subject of this entry is one T cell receptor beta chain. No antigen is known for it. CDR3 length: 15 residues. CDR1 is KGHSH and CDR2 is LQKENI in the germline V gene. The J segment lost 1 base and the V segment lost 3 bases, leaving 4 bases of the junction unmatched. Profiling relied on immunoSEQ multiplex PCR, and the TCRdb table lists in-frame clones only, not all of them. Among fewer than 50,000 clones listed, roughly 75% were seen once. This entry is derived from a study of T cell responses to AZD1222 COVID-19 vaccine. Study-level points and caveats: Unmutated variant regions reportedly attract nearly half of all spike-specific TCRs. Two AZD1222 doses significantly raised spike-specific TCR breadth and depth over controls. Most donors were white British and more were female, and clonal diversity was possibly underestimated. At study baseline, merely six AZD1222 recipients were seropositive.

This clonotype originated in an adult who received the MenACWY meningococcal vaccine as a control. Material: peripheral blood, obtained 28 days after the second dose of the MenACWY control vaccine. The rearrangement links TRBV18 to TRBJ2-5, with 8 bases identical to TRBD1. The CDR3: CASSPSDRAQETQYF. CDR3 sequence (DNA): TGTGCCAGCTCACCGTCGGACAGGGCCCAAGAGACCCAGTACTTC. Combining the CDR3 with reference TRBV18 and TRBJ2-5 gives the whole variable domain NAGVMQNPRHLVRRRGQEARLRCSPMKGHSHVYWYRQLPEEGLKFMVYLQKENIIDESGMPKERFSAEFPKEGPSILRIQQVVRGDSAAYFCASSPSDRAQETQYFGPGTRLLVL.